The 13 T cell receptor beta chains below come from one sample, sequenced in a study of T cell responses to AZD1222 COVID-19 vaccine. Measured with immunoSEQ multiplex PCR; TCRdb has only the in-frame clones, and not every one. The sample yields about 84,000 clones, about 90% seen once. The sequences come from peripheral blood, collected on day 0 of AZD1222 vaccination. Receptors were obtained from an adult in good health.

This rearrangement joins TRBV3-1 (or the pseudogene TRBV3-2) to TRBJ1-2; unclear D gene. Germline V CDR1 and CDR2: LGHDT, YNNKEL (reference sequence). The CDR3 is 14 residues long. V was cut by 2 bases and J by 2 bases, with 9 bases left in between. The CDR3 bases are TGTGCCAGCAGCCAACAGTATACAAACTATGGCTACACCTTC. This encodes CASSQQYTNYGYTF.

The chain has TRBV7-2 and TRBJ2-2; D may be TRBD1 (5 bases). The length of the CDR3 is 14 residues. Germline assignment: CDR1 SGHTA and CDR2 FQGNSA. In nucleotides, the CDR3 is TGTGCGATTAGGGGTCGGGTGAACACCGGGGAGCTGTTTTTT. As protein: CAIRGRVNTGELFF.

The J gene is TRBJ1-2, the V gene TRBV6-6, with D maybe TRBD1 (6 bases). The CDR3 extends over 15 amino acids. Trimming pared 0 bases from V and 6 bases from J, leaving 14 bases between. The germline V gene has CDR1 MNHNY and CDR2 SVGAGI (reference sequence). The CDR3 region has the DNA TGTGCCAGCAGTTACTCCCAGGGGCGAACTAATGGCTACACCTTC. As protein: CASSYSQGRTNGYTF.

V gene TRBV11-2 combines with J gene TRBJ2-5; D not certain. Germline-derived CDR1 and CDR2 are SGHAT and FQNNGV. This CDR3 is 16 amino acids long. Trimming cost V 2 bases and J 3 bases, with 16 bases left between them. The CDR3 bases are TGTGCCAGCAGCTTATTTCCTCAGTCGACGGAAGAGACCCAGTACTTC. Translating gives CASSLFPQSTEETQYF.

This chain joins TRBV30 and TRBJ2-7; 7 bases are a match to TRBD2. The CDR3 totals 13 residues. The junction had 10 bases not matched to a gene; V was cut back by 2 bases and J by 9 bases. The germline gives CDR1 GTSNPN, CDR2 SVGIG (reference sequence). The CDR3 spells CAWSPPPGGRQYF. For the CDR3, the DNA is TGTGCCTGGAGTCCCCCCCCGGGGGGAAGGCAGTACTTC.

V gene TRBV12-3 or TRBV12-4 combines with J gene TRBJ1-1; 8 nucleotides align to TRBD1. CDR3 length: 11 residues. The ends lost 6 bases at V and 10 bases at J; junction bases unmatched: 4. The CDR3 bases are TGTGCCAGCAGCTACCAGGGGGCAGCTTTCTTT. Amino acid sequence: CASSYQGAAFF.

J is TRBJ2-5 and V is TRBV30; tentatively, D is TRBD2 (5 bases). The CDR3 is made up of 13 amino acids. Deletions cut 0 bases from V and 2 bases from J, with 7 bases between. Germline values: CDR1 GTSNPN, CDR2 SVGIG (reference sequence). The CDR3 reads CAWSVLEQETQYF. CDR3 nucleotide sequence: TGTGCCTGGAGTGTACTAGAGCAAGAGACCCAGTACTTC.

V usage is TRBV7-9 and J usage is TRBJ2-1, with 15 bases matching TRBD2. The CDR3 extends over 16 amino acids. V was pared by 4 bases and J by 7 bases, with 5 bases of the junction left unmatched. Germline V gene lookup returns CDR1 SEHNR and CDR2 FQNEAQ (reference sequence). Here the CDR3 DNA reads TGTGCCAGCAGCTCCCCAGGGACTAGCGGGAGGAATGAGCAGTTCTTC. Encoded protein: CASSSPGTSGRNEQFF.

Only one count was recorded for this clone. CDR3 amino acids: CASSLLPVSSGNTIYF. The CDR3 DNA reads TGTGCCAGCAGCTTATTACCAGTCAGCTCTGGAAACACCATATATTTT. J is TRBJ1-3 and V is TRBV7-3; D remains unclear. This CDR3 contains 16 residues. V shed 2 bases and J shed 0 bases, with 11 bases lying between them. Germline V gives CDR1 SGHTA, CDR2 FQGTGA.

The chain has TRBV27 and TRBJ1-5, with TRBD1 matching over 7 bases. The ends lost 3 bases at V and 2 bases at J; junction bases unmatched: 4. The CDR3 loop spans 15 amino acids. Germline-derived CDR1 and CDR2 are MNHEY and SMNVEV (reference sequence). The chain's CDR3 is CASSFRQGGNQPQHF. The CDR3 region has the DNA TGTGCCAGCAGTTTCCGACAGGGAGGCAATCAGCCCCAGCATTTT.

V is TRBV11-3 and J is TRBJ2-6; tentatively, D is TRBD2 (6 bases). Trimming took 5 bases from V and 2 from J, leaving 13 bases between them. Germline V gives CDR1 SGHNT, CDR2 YENEEA. This CDR3 is 16 amino acids long. CDR3 sequence: CASSGTREPGANVLTF. CDR3 nucleotide sequence: TGTGCCAGCAGCGGGACCCGGGAGCCTGGGGCCAACGTCCTGACTTTC.

As for this clone: This CDR3 is also generated by other DNA sequences in the sample. The V and J genes are TRBV9 and TRBJ2-7; D remains unclear. Per the germline V gene, CDR1 is SGDLS and CDR2 is YYNGEE. The CDR3 covers 13 residues. Trimming removed 3 bases at V and 1 base at J, with 8 bases between. DNA for the CDR3: TGTGCCAGCAGCGCACACGGGTCCTACGAGCAGTACTTC. Protein: CASSAHGSYEQYF.

V usage is TRBV28 and J usage is TRBJ1-5, with 10 bases identical to TRBD1. The germline V gene encodes CDR1 MDHEN and CDR2 SYDVKM. Trimming took 7 bases from V and 1 from J; bases not matched to a gene: 4. This CDR3 has 15 residues. CDR3 sequence (DNA): TGTGCCAGCATTTGGGGACAGGGGAGCAATCAGCCCCAGCATTTT. Its translation is CASIWGQGSNQPQHF.